This T cell receptor (beta chain) was profiled in a study of beta chain features in type 1 diabetes. V gave up 4 bases and J gave up 2 bases, with 10 bases separating them. CDR1 is SGHNT and CDR2 is YYREEE in the germline V gene (reference sequence). The CDR3 spans 14 residues. What was sequenced were expressed TCRB transcripts, since all of the isolated RNA had been reverse transcribed. It was found that naive, central memory and regulatory T cell samples averaged around 3.8 million reads. Profiling relied on immunoSEQ multiplex PCR, and the TCRdb table lists in-frame clones only, not all of them. This table has 300,000 to 450,000 clones, 9.6% appearing once. Findings of the study overall: A moderate, significant TCRB CDR3 shortening appeared in type 1 diabetes across four CD4+ subsets.

On this clone itself: What it binds is unknown.

This receptor was identified in a man aged 30 to 39 with type 1 diabetes. This sequence joins TRBV5-4 and TRBJ1-3; D unresolved. Sequencing was done on a sample of central memory CD4+ T cells from blood. Written as DNA, the CDR3 is TGTGCCAGCAGCCCTCTTCCTACTGGAAACACCATATATTTT. Translated: CASSPLPTGNTIYF.